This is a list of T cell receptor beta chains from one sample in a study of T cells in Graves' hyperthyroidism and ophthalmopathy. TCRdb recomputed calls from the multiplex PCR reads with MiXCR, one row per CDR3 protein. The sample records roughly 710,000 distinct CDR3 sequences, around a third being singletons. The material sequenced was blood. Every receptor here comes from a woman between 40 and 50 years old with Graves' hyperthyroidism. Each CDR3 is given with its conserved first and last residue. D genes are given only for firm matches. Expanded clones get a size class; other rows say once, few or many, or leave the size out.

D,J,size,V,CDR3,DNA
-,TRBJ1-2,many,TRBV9,CASSVDGSYYGYTF,TGTGCCAGCAGCGTAGACGGATCGTATTATGGCTACACCTTC
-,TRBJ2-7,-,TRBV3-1,CASSQSGIVDF,TGTGCCAGCAGCCAATCCGGGATCGTGGACTTC
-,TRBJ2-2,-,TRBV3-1,CASSQGLGELFF,TGTGCCAGCAGCCAAGGACTCGGAGAGCTGTTTTTT
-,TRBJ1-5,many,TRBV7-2,CASSLNSDQPQHF,TGTGCCAGCAGCTTGAATAGCGATCAGCCCCAGCATTTT
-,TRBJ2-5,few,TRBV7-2,CASSPNREETQYF,TGTGCCAGCTCACCAAACAGGGAAGAGACCCAGTACTTC
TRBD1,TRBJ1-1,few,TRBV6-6,CASSYSGQGSEAFF,TGTGCCAGCAGTTACTCGGGACAGGGAAGTGAAGCTTTCTTT
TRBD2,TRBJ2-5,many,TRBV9,CASSNNPTSGSGETQYF,TGTGCCAGCAGCAACAACCCTACTAGCGGGAGCGGAGAGACCCAGTACTTC
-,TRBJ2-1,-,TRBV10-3,CAMARDNEQFF,TGTGCCATGGCTCGGGACAATGAGCAGTTCTTC
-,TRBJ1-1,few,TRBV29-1,CSAYGGAYGDTEAFF,TGCAGCGCCTACGGGGGCGCTTATGGGGACACTGAAGCTTTCTTT
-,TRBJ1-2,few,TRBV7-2,CASSPPRAGSYTF,TGTGCCAGCAGCCCCCCCAGGGCGGGAAGCTACACCTTC
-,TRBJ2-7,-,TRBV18,CASSLQENEQYF,TGTGCCAGCTCACTACAGGAGAACGAGCAGTACTTC
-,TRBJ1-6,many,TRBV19,CASMRQANSPLHF,TGTGCCAGTATGCGACAGGCCAATTCACCCCTCCACTTT
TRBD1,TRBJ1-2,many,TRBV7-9,CASSPTGARNYGYTF,TGTGCCAGCTCGCCCACAGGGGCCAGAAACTATGGCTACACCTTC
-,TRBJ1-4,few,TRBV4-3,CASSPSDDLGKLFF,TGCGCCAGCAGCCCCTCGGACGACCTCGGGAAACTGTTTTTT
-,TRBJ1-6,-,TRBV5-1,CASRNREGSYNSPLHF,TGCGCCAGCAGAAACAGGGAAGGATCCTATAATTCACCCCTCCACTTT
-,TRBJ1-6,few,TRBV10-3,CAISIYNSPLHF,TGTGCCATCAGCATCTATAATTCACCCCTCCACTTT
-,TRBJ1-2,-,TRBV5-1,CASSLVRNYGYTF,TGCGCCAGCAGCTTGGTTAGGAACTATGGCTACACCTTC
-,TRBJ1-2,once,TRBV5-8,CASIRTQGVRDGYTF,TGTGCCAGCATCCGGACTCAGGGAGTGAGGGATGGCTACACCTTC
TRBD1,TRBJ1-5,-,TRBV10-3,CAISVTIGLGTGWAQPQHF,TGTGCCATCAGTGTCACGATCGGCCTCGGGACAGGATGGGCTCAGCCCCAGCATTTT
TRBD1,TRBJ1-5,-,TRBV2,CASSATGGRQPQHF,TGTGCCAGCAGCGCCACAGGGGGCAGACAGCCCCAGCATTTT
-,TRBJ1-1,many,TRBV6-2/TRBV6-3,CASTRTANTEAFF,TGTGCCAGCACCAGGACAGCCAACACTGAAGCTTTCTTT
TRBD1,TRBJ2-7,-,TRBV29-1,CSVTGTGGLYEQYF,TGCAGCGTAACCGGGACAGGGGGACTCTACGAGCAGTACTTC
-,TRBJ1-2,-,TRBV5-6,CASSFPDAASNYGYTF,TGTGCCAGCAGCTTTCCAGATGCTGCTTCTAACTATGGCTACACCTTC
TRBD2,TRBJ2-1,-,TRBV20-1,CSAGLAGPQDEQFF,TGCAGTGCAGGACTAGCGGGGCCCCAGGATGAGCAGTTCTTC
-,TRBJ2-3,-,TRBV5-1,CASSLARRSTDTQYF,TGCGCCAGCAGCTTGGCCCGACGAAGCACAGATACGCAGTATTTT
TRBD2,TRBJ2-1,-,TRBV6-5,CASRAGDRLGNEQFF,TGTGCCAGCAGAGCGGGAGACAGGTTGGGCAATGAGCAGTTCTTC
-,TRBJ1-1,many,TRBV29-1,CSVLRGPNTEAFF,TGCAGCGTACTCAGGGGCCCTAACACTGAAGCTTTCTTT
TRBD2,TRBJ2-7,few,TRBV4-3,CASSQDLASGRVGAYEQYF,TGCGCCAGCAGCCAAGATTTGGCTAGCGGGAGGGTAGGGGCCTACGAGCAGTACTTC
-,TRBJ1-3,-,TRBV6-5,CASSYSRRGPPYF,TGTGCCAGCAGTTACTCCCGCCGGGGCCCCCCGTATTTT
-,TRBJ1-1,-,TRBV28,CASSSRGMNTEAFF,TGTGCCAGCAGTTCTCGGGGGATGAACACTGAAGCTTTCTTT
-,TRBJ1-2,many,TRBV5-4,CASSLEAGRYGYTF,TGTGCCAGCAGCTTGGAAGCAGGGCGGTACGGCTACACCTTC
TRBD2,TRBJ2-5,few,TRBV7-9,CASSLETGTSGSGETQYF,TGTGCCAGCAGCTTAGAAACCGGGACTAGCGGGAGTGGCGAGACCCAGTACTTC
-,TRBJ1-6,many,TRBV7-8,CASSPWTNPYNSPLHF,TGTGCCAGCAGCCCATGGACGAACCCCTATAATTCACCCCTCCACTTT
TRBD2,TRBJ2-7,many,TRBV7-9,CASSLASGASYEQYF,TGTGCCAGCAGCTTAGCGAGCGGGGCATCCTACGAGCAGTACTTC
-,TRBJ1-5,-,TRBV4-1,CASSGGPYQPQHF,TGCGCCAGCAGCGGGGGCCCTTATCAGCCCCAGCATTTT
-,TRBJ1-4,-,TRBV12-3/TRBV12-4,CASSPGRGKLFF,TGTGCCAGCAGTCCCGGTCGGGGAAAACTGTTTTTT
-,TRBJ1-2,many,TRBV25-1,CASSEYTFLTIGYTF,TGTGCCAGCAGTGAATATACGTTTCTAACGATAGGCTACACCTTC